Listed here are 25 T cell receptor beta chains from one sample, sequenced in a study of cytomegalovirus exposure and HLA in healthy donors. Researchers ran the PCR with 60 Vbeta and 13 Jbeta primers. Here immunoSEQ multiplex PCR was the method, and the copy in TCRdb shows in-frame clones only, minus some. The sample lists 200,000 or so clones, roughly 80% occurring once. Material: PBMCs. Receptor source: a woman under 30 in good health and CMV-seronegative.

The chain couples TRBV6-5 to TRBJ2-7, with a tentative D call TRBD1 (7 bases). The V end lost 6 bases, the J end lost 3 bases, and 15 bases lay between the germline ends. Per the germline V gene, CDR1 is MNHEY and CDR2 is SVGAGI. This CDR3 spans 14 amino acids. The CDR3 DNA is TGTGCCAGCAGAATCAGGGGGGAAGGCTACGAGCAGTACTTC. Translated, it gives CASRIRGEGYEQYF.

CDR3 sequence reads: CASSQTGDHYGYTF. The CDR3 DNA follows: TGTGCCAGCAGCCAAACCGGGGATCACTATGGCTACACCTTC. The V call is TRBV7-2, the J call TRBJ1-2; D unclear. The CDR3 has 14 amino acids. Germline lookup yields CDR1 SGHTA and CDR2 FQGNSA. V lost 5 bases to trimming and J lost 3 bases, with 13 bases between them. The full variable domain, in which reference TRBV7-2 and TRBJ1-2 provide the parts outside the CDR3, is GAGVSQSPSNKVTEKGKDVELRCDPISGHTALYWYRQSLGQGLEFLIYFQGNSAPDKSGLPSDRFSAERTGGSVSTLTIQRTQQEDSAVYLCASSQTGDHYGYTFGSGTRLTVV.

This rearrangement joins TRBV5-6 to TRBJ2-2; 10 bases are shared with TRBD2. The CDR3 length is 17 residues. The germline gives CDR1 SGHDT, CDR2 YYEEEE. Losses at the gene ends were 2 bases for V and 3 bases for J; bases not matched to a gene: 7. Written as DNA, the CDR3 is TGTGCCAGCAGCTTCCCACTAGCGGGGAGATACACCGGGGAGCTGTTTTTT. Translating gives CASSFPLAGRYTGELFF.

This sequence joins TRBV5-8 and TRBJ2-4, with 7 bases that match TRBD1. The CDR3 extends over 13 amino acids. Germline CDR1 SGHTS, CDR2 YDEGEE. The V gene end was trimmed by 2 bases and the J gene end by 9 bases; junction bases not matched to a gene: 5. CDR3 residues: CASSFVRGPIQYF. The CDR3 coding sequence is TGTGCCAGCAGCTTTGTTAGGGGGCCCATTCAGTACTTC. Variable domain in full (rest from reference TRBV5-8 and TRBJ2-4): EAGVTQSPTHLIKTRGQQATLRCSPISGHTSVYWYQQALGLGLQFLLWYDEGEERNRGNFPPRFSGRQFPNYSSELNVNALELEDSALYLCASSFVRGPIQYFGAGTRLSVL.

CDR3 coding DNA: TGCGCCAGCAGTGAGCGGACACACTACAATGAGCAGTTCTTC. This translates into CASSERTHYNEQFF. The chain uses TRBV10-2 and TRBJ2-1, with D tentatively TRBD1 (5 bases). Germline CDR1 and CDR2: WSHSY and SAAADI. The CDR3 is 14 residues long. The V and J ends lost 2 bases and 3 bases respectively, with 8 bases between them.

V usage is TRBV29-1 and J usage is TRBJ2-7, with D possibly matching TRBD1 (6 bases). From germline, CDR1 is SQVTM and CDR2 ANQGSEA. CDR3 size: 19 residues. Deletions cut 1 base from V and 7 bases from J, with 32 bases between. CDR3 amino acids: CSVEGPGHKGGQPPGEQYF. CDR3 sequence (DNA): TGCAGCGTTGAAGGCCCGGGGCATAAAGGGGGACAACCACCTGGAGAGCAGTACTTC.

V usage is TRBV5-1 and J usage is TRBJ2-2; TRBD2 might be the D (6 bases). Germline V gene lookup returns CDR1 SGHRS and CDR2 YFSETQ. V lost 5 bases and J lost 5, with 13 bases in between. This CDR3 comprises 14 residues. The CDR3 DNA is TGCGCCAGCAGTTCTCTGGGGGGAACCGGGGAGCTGTTTTTT. Its translation: CASSSLGGTGELFF.

The chain joins TRBV30 to TRBJ2-5, with TRBD1 identical over 9 bases. The length of the CDR3 is 16 residues. The germline CDR1 and CDR2 sequences are GTSNPN and SVGIG (reference sequence). Trimming removed 8 bases from V and 4 bases from J; junction bases left unmatched: 17. CDR3 protein: CAGTGIVGPNRETQYF. The CDR3 DNA reads as TGTGCCGGGACAGGGATAGTTGGGCCCAATCGAGAGACCCAGTACTTC.

CDR3: CASRGRQGPRTEAFF. The DNA of the CDR3 is TGTGCCAGCAGGGGAAGACAGGGGCCGAGGACTGAAGCTTTCTTT. The rearrangement uses TRBV2 and TRBJ1-1, with 8 bases identical to TRBD1. V shed 6 bases and J 5 bases; nucleotides not matched to a gene: 11. The germline V gene has CDR1 SNHLY and CDR2 FYNNEI. The CDR3 has 15 amino acids.

The chain uses TRBV28 and TRBJ1-4; weak D call: TRBD1 (6 bases). This CDR3 is built from 14 residues. CDR1 is MDHEN and CDR2 is SYDVKM in the germline V gene. Trimming left V 8 bases short and J 5 bases short, with 15 bases between. The DNA of the CDR3 is TGTGCCAGCTCGTCCGGGCAGGGGAATGAAAAACTGTTTTTT. Translating gives CASSSGQGNEKLFF.

The chain combines TRBV18 with TRBJ2-5; 7 bases fit TRBD1. The DNA end is more similar to TRBJ2-7, so the J call may be wrong. The CDR3 loop spans 12 amino acids. Per the germline V gene, CDR1 is KGHSH and CDR2 is LQKENI. DNA of the CDR3: TGTGCCAGCTCCCCGACAGGGAGCGAGCAGTACTTC. As protein: CASSPTGSEQYF.

The gene calls are TRBV29-1 and TRBJ2-3; possible D gene TRBD1, 6 bases. The CDR3 has 12 residues. Trimming pared 7 bases from V and 5 bases from J, leaving 13 bases between. Germline CDR1 and CDR2: SQVTM and ANQGSEA. CDR3 nucleotides: TGCAGCGGGCAGGGGTGGAGAGATACGCAGTATTTT. This codes for CSGQGWRDTQYF.

The chain employs TRBV6-5 and TRBJ1-1; D call uncertain. V lost 3 bases to trimming and J lost 1 base, with 15 bases between them. CDR3 length: 16 amino acids. The germline V gene encodes CDR1 MNHEY and CDR2 SVGAGI. The CDR3 protein is CASSYSSELQNTEAFF. The CDR3 nucleotides are TGTGCCAGCAGTTATAGTAGTGAACTACAGAACACTGAAGCTTTCTTT.

The chain joins TRBV6-1 to TRBJ2-5; no reliable D call. The CDR3 runs to 13 residues. The ends were cut back, 6 bases at V and 5 bases at J, with 13 bases in the middle. The V gene's germline CDR1 is MNHNS and CDR2 SASEGT. DNA for the CDR3: TGTGCCAGCAGCCCCAGTCGTGGCGAGACCCAGTACTTC. Its protein product is CASSPSRGETQYF.

This chain uses TRBV29-1 with TRBJ2-6, with D perhaps TRBD1 (5 bases). V shed 4 bases and J shed 2 bases, with 12 bases lying between them. Germline V CDR1 and CDR2: SQVTM, ANQGSEA. The CDR3 loop spans 15 amino acids. For the CDR3, the DNA is TGCAGCGTTGTGTCCCAGGGTACTGGGGCCAACGTCCTGACTTTC. Amino acid sequence: CSVVSQGTGANVLTF.

The chain couples TRBV27 to TRBJ2-2; D unclear. CDR1 and CDR2 (germline): MNHEY, SMNVEV (reference sequence). Trimming shortened V by 3 bases and J by 9 bases, and 11 bases separated the two germline ends. The CDR3 has 13 residues. CDR3 in amino acids: CASSFLSARELFF. The CDR3 DNA is TGTGCCAGCAGTTTTCTCAGCGCGAGGGAGCTGTTTTTT.

The chain recombines TRBV11-2 with TRBJ2-1, with D uncertain. CDR3 length equals 14 residues. CDR1 is SGHAT, CDR2 FQNNGV, per germline. Deletions cut 4 bases from V and 7 bases from J, with 14 bases between. CDR3 amino acids: CASSSTGFENEQFF. For the CDR3, the DNA is TGTGCCAGCAGCTCAACGGGTTTCGAAAATGAGCAGTTCTTC.

The chain couples TRBV7-3 to TRBJ1-2; unclear D gene. The CDR3 loop spans 18 amino acids. V lost 5 bases, J lost 0 bases, and 22 bases lay in between. The germline V gene encodes CDR1 SGHTA and CDR2 FQGTGA. In DNA, the CDR3 is TGTGCCAGCAGCGATGGCCCCCCCAGATCCCTCTCTAACTATGGCTACACCTTC. Translated, it gives CASSDGPPRSLSNYGYTF.

The chain uses TRBV11-2 and TRBJ2-7; 8 nucleotides line up with TRBD1. The germline V gene has CDR1 SGHAT and CDR2 FQNNGV. Trimming at V came to 3 bases and at J to 2 bases, leaving 6 bases not matched to a gene. The CDR3 length is 15 residues. The CDR3 sequence: CASSFGTGGTYEQYF. The CDR3 bases are TGTGCCAGCAGCTTCGGAACAGGGGGGACCTACGAGCAGTACTTC.

J is TRBJ2-5 and V is TRBV11-3, with D possibly being TRBD1 (7 bases). Germline V gives CDR1 SGHNT, CDR2 YENEEA. The CDR3 contains 14 residues. V gave up 4 bases and J gave up 5 bases, with 14 bases separating them. The CDR3 spells CASSSQGGAETQYF. CDR3 sequence (DNA): TGTGCCAGCAGCTCCCAGGGGGGAGCCGAGACCCAGTACTTC.

Written as DNA, the CDR3 is TGTGCCAGCAGTTACGCCAACAACCAAGAGACCCAGTACTTC. Translating it yields CASSYANNQETQYF. V usage is TRBV6-6 and J usage is TRBJ2-5, with unresolved D. The CDR3 sequence is 14 residues long. Between the trimmed V and J ends, which lost 2 bases and 0 bases, there was a span of 7 bases. Germline CDR1 is MNHNY and CDR2 is SVGAGI (reference sequence).

A few counts support this clone. The CDR3 loop is CASPTGEVNTGELFF. The CDR3 region has the DNA TGTGCTAGCCCCACAGGGGAGGTGAACACCGGGGAGCTGTTTTTT. The rearrangement uses TRBV12-5 and TRBJ2-2; a possible D gene is TRBD1 (7 bases). This CDR3 has 15 amino acids. Germline V gene sequence: CDR1 LGHNT, CDR2 FRNRAP. Trimming took off 9 bases at V and 1 base at J, with 15 bases between the two ends.

The V call is TRBV5-1, the J call TRBJ2-7; possible D gene TRBD1, 5 bases. CDR3 length: 13 amino acids. Between the trimmed V and J ends, which lost 5 bases and 7 bases, there was a span of 16 bases. Looked up from germline, CDR1 is SGHRS and CDR2 is YFSETQ. Here the CDR3 reads CASSGREGGEQYF. CDR3 in DNA: TGCGCCAGCAGTGGCAGGGAAGGCGGAGAGCAGTACTTC.

This chain joins TRBV18 and TRBJ2-6; D possibly corresponds to TRBD2 (5 bases). V was pared by 6 bases and J by 4 bases, with 13 bases between. Germline V gives CDR1 KGHSH, CDR2 LQKENI. The CDR3 spans 15 residues. CDR3 loop: CASSPGSPGANVLTF. CDR3 nucleotides: TGTGCCAGCTCTCCGGGGTCCCCCGGGGCCAACGTCCTGACTTTC.

The chain carries TRBV11-2 and TRBJ2-4; D may be TRBD2 (6 bases). In germline, CDR1 is SGHAT, CDR2 FQNNGV. The CDR3 totals 16 residues. Trimming stripped 4 bases from V and 7 bases from J, with 20 bases between. Written as DNA, the CDR3 is TGTGCCAGCAGCTCCCTGGGGACTCCCGGGGAGAACATTCAGTACTTC. It codes for CASSSLGTPGENIQYF.